This T cell receptor beta chain was sequenced for a study of spatial heterogeneity in lung cancer. In its sample, this clonotype was seen a few times. Time point of the sample: sample taken at primary tumor resection. TCRs were sequenced from unsorted whole RNA of tumor, nontumor lung or PBMC. 72 TRACERx patients with early, untreated non-small cell lung cancer donated samples. TCRdb used MiXCR to reprocess the 5' RACE reads, holding one entry per CDR3 protein. The profile shows fewer than 40,000 distinct CDR3 sequences, 6% to 8% of them singletons. Germline CDR1 reads SGHVS; CDR2 reads FQNEAQ. V dropped 5 bases and J dropped 3; count of bases not matched to a gene: 1. This CDR3 spans 13 amino acids.

This clonotype was sampled from a male donor with early-stage non-small cell lung cancer. The J gene is TRBJ1-5, the V gene TRBV7-8, with TRBD1 matching over 7 bases. The sample in question was PBMCs, obtained at surgery. Written as DNA, the CDR3 is TGTGCCAGCAGCGGGACAGACAATCAGCCCCAGCATTTT. It specifies CASSGTDNQPQHF.